Included here is one T cell receptor (beta chain) sequence, with context. Original handling: By means of reference gene primer amplification, nucleated cell counts were estimated. The assay was immunoSEQ multiplex PCR, and TCRdb's table has in-frame clones only and misses some. The V and J calls and clone size were taken over from that table, and D and trimming were inferred from the DNA. The sample holds about 150,000 clones, about nine tenths seen once. The sample belongs to a study of blood T cell repertoires in COVID-19. Background on the study: There were acute and convalescent COVID-19 samples, and they came from the United States, Italy and Spain. In each case, the material was cDNA or gDNA derived from T cells, B-cell-depleted T cells, or PBMCs.

The germline gives CDR1 KGHSH, CDR2 LQKENI. The CDR3 length is 14 residues. J was trimmed by 0 bases and V by 4 bases; bases with no gene match: 2. This receptor was obtained from a human donor in a cohort sampled during active COVID-19. This chain links TRBV18 with TRBJ2-7; 8 bases line up with TRBD1. Sequenced material: peripheral blood. CDR3 protein: CASSRQGLSYEQYF. CDR3 nucleotides: TGTGCCAGCTCACGACAGGGGCTCTCCTACGAGCAGTACTTC.